This T cell receptor beta chain was obtained from a study of brain T cells in children with intractable seizures. Trimming cost V 0 bases and J 4 bases, with 10 bases left between them. The germline V gene encodes CDR1 SGHRS and CDR2 YFSETQ. The CDR3 is 15 residues long. The data were produced by immunoSEQ multiplex PCR, yet TCRdb's version contains in-frame clones alone and is incomplete. This sample yields 78,000 or so clones, of which approximately 89% are seen a single time; around 24% belongs to the top ten. Material: peripheral blood, obtained at surgery. The receptor was derived from a girl aged 2-10 years with Rasmussen encephalitis and intractable seizures. This sequence joins TRBV5-1 and TRBJ2-2, with a tentative D call TRBD1 (6 bases). CDR3 DNA sequence: TGCGCCAGCAGCTTGGGACAGGCGGCCACCGGGGAGCTGTTTTTT. Protein product: CASSLGQAATGELFF.